The clone carrying this T cell receptor beta chain was recorded only once. Its specificity is not known. Libraries were prepared by immunoSEQ multiplex PCR; TCRdb keeps only in-frame clonotypes and omits some of them. Among 150,000 to 180,000 clones, 88% were seen once, and the ten largest hold around 3%. These data come from a study of T cell responses to AZD1222 COVID-19 vaccine. Study results and caveats: Donors were largely white British and mainly female; clonal diversity was possibly underestimated. Breadth and depth of Spike-specific TCRs rose after two AZD1222 doses. Only five or six people who got AZD1222 tested seropositive at baseline.

The CDR3 has 13 residues. The germline gives CDR1 LGHDT, CDR2 YNNKEL (reference sequence). Trimming removed 2 bases at V and 4 bases at J, with 5 bases between. The sample consisted of peripheral blood, taken on day 0 of AZD1222 vaccination. This clonotype was sampled from an adult in good health. The chain is built from TRBV3-1 (or the pseudogene TRBV3-2) and TRBJ2-2; D not resolved. The CDR3 region is CASSQKFTGELFF. CDR3 sequence (DNA): TGTGCCAGCAGCCAAAAGTTCACCGGGGAGCTGTTTTTT.